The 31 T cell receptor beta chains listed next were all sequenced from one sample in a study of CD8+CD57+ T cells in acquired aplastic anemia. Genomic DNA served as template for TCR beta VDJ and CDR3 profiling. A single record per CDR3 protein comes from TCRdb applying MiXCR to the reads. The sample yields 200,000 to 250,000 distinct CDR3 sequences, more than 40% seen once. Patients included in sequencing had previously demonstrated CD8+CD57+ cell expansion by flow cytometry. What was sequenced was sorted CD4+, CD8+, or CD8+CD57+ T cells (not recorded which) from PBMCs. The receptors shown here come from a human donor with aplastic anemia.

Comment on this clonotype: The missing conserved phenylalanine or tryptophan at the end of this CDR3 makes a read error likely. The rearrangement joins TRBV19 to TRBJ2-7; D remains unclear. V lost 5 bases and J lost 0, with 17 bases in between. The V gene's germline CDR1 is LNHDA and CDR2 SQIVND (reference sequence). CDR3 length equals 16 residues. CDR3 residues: CASSLKWRRTSYEQYS. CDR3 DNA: TGTGCCAGTAGTCTAAAATGGCGCAGGACCTCCTACGAGCAGTACTCC.

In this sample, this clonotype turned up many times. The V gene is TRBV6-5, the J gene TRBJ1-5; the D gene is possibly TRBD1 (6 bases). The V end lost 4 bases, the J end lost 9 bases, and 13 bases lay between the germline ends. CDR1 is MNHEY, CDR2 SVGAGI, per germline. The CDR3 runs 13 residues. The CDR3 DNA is TGTGCCAGCAGTTCGCAGGGGCCCAGGCCCCAGCATTTT. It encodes CASSSQGPRPQHF.

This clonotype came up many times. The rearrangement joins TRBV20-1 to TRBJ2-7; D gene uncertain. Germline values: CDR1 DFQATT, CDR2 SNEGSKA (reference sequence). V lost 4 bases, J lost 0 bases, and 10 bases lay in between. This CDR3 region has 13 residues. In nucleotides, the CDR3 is TGCAGTGCTACGACGACCGACTCCTACGAGCAGTACTTC. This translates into CSATTTDSYEQYF.

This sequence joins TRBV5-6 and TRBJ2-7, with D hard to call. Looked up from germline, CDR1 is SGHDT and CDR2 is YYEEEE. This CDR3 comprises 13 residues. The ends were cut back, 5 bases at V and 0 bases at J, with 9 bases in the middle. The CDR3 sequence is CASRALHSYEQYF. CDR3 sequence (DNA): TGTGCCAGCAGGGCACTCCACTCCTACGAGCAGTACTTC.

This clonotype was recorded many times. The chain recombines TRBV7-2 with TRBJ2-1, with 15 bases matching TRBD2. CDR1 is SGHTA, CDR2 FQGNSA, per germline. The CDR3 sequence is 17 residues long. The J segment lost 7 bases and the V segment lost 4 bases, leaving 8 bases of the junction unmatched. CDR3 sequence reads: CASSSQRTSGGANEQFF. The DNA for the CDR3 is TGTGCCAGCAGCTCGCAAAGGACTAGCGGGGGGGCTAATGAGCAGTTCTTC.

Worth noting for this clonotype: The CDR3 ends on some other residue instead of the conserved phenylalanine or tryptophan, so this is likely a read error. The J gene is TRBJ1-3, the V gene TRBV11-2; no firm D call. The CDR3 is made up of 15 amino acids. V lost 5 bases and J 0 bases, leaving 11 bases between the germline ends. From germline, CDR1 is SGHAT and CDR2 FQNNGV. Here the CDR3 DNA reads TGTGCCAGCAGCCAAGAAGTTGACTCTGGAAACACCATATATATT. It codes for CASSQEVDSGNTIYI.

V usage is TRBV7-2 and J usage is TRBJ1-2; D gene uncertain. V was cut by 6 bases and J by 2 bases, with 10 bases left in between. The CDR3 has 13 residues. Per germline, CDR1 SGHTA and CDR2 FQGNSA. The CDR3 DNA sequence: TGTGCCAGCAGTGAGGCCCCGAACTATGGCTACACCTTC. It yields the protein CASSEAPNYGYTF.

The CDR3: CASTNQGAREQYF. The CDR3, as DNA: TGTGCCAGCACGAACCAGGGGGCTCGTGAGCAGTACTTC. V usage is TRBV10-3 and J usage is TRBJ2-7, with 8 bases that match TRBD1. This CDR3 has 13 residues. The trim removed 10 bases at V and 7 bases at J, leaving 12 bases unmatched. Per germline, CDR1 ENHRY and CDR2 SYGVKD.

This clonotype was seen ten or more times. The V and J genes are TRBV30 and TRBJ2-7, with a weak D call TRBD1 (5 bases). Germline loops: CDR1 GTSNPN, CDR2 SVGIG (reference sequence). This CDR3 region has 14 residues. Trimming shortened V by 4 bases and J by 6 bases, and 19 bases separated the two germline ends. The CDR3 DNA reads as TGTGCCTGGAATGCCAGACAGTCGAGTCCCGAGCAGTACTTC. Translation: CAWNARQSSPEQYF.

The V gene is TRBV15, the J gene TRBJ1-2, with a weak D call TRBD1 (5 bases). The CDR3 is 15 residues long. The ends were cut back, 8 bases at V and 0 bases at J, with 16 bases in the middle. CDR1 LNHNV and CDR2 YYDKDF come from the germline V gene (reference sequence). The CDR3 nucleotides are TGTGCCACCGGGTACGGGACTGCTGCTAACTATGGCTACACCTTC. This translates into CATGYGTAANYGYTF.

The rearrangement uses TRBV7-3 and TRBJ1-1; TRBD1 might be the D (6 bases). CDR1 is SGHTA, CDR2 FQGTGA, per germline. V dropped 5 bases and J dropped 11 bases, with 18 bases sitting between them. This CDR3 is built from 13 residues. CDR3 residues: CASSPGGGLEAFF. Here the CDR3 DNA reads TGTGCCAGCAGCCCGGGCGGGGGCCTGGAGGCTTTCTTT. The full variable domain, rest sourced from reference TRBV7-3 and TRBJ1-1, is GAGVSQTPSNKVTEKGKYVELRCDPISGHTALYWYRQSLGQGPEFLIYFQGTGAADDSGLPNDRFFAVRPEGSVSTLKIQRTERGDSAVYLCASSPGGGLEAFFGQGTRLTVV.

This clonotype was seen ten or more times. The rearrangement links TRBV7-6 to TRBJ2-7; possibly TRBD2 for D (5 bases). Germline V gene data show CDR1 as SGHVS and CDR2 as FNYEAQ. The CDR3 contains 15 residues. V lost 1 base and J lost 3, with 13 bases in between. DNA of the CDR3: TGTGCCAGCAGCTTAGGGAGCGGCCTACTCTACGAGCAGTACTTC. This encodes CASSLGSGLLYEQYF.

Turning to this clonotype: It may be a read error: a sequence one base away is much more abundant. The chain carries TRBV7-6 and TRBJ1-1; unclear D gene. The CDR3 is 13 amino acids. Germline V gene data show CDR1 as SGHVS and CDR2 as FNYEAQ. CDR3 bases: TGTGCCAGCACTGAACAGCGGGGAACTGAAGCTTCCTTT. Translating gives CASTEQRGTEASF. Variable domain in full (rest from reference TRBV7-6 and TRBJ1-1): GAGVSQSPRYKVTKRGQDVALRCDPISGHVSLYWYRQALGQGPEFLTYFNYEAQQDKSGLPNDRFSAERPEGSISTLTIQRTEQRDSAMYRCASTEQRGTEASFGQGTRLTVV.

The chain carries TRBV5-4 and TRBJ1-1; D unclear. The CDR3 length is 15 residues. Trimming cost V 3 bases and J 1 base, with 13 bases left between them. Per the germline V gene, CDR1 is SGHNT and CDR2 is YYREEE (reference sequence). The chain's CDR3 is CASSYPGRPNTEAFF. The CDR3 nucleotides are TGTGCCAGCAGCTACCCGGGAAGGCCGAACACTGAAGCTTTCTTT.

CDR3 loop: CSARDREAATYGYTF. The CDR3 coding sequence is TGCAGTGCTAGGGATAGGGAGGCAGCAACTTATGGCTACACCTTC. This rearrangement joins TRBV20-1 to TRBJ1-2; the D is unclear. The CDR3 spans 15 residues. The germline V gene encodes CDR1 DFQATT and CDR2 SNEGSKA (reference sequence). The germline V and J ends were trimmed by 3 bases and 5 bases, with 19 bases remaining between them.

Here the CDR3 reads CASSYNSGVTNEKLFF. The CDR3 bases are TGTGCCAGCAGTTATAATAGCGGGGTGACTAATGAAAAACTGTTTTTT. The chain couples TRBV6-1 to TRBJ1-4; D ambiguous. Germline CDR1 reads MNHNS; CDR2 reads SASEGT. V shed 5 bases and J shed 2 bases, with 15 bases lying between them. The CDR3 is 16 amino acids.

The CDR3 DNA sequence: TGTGCCAGCAGCTTAGAACAGGGGGGAAAACTGTTTTTT. Amino acids: CASSLEQGGKLFF. The V and J genes are TRBV5-6 and TRBJ1-4; 8 bases are shared with TRBD1. Germline V CDR1 and CDR2: SGHDT, YYEEEE. This CDR3 has 13 residues. V lost 2 bases, J lost 10 bases, and 4 bases stayed unmatched.

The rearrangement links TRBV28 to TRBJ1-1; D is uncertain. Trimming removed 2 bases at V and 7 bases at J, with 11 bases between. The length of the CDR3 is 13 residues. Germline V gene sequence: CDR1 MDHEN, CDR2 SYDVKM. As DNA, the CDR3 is TGTGCCAGCAGTTTAGGAGTTAGGTATGAAGCTTTCTTT. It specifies CASSLGVRYEAFF.

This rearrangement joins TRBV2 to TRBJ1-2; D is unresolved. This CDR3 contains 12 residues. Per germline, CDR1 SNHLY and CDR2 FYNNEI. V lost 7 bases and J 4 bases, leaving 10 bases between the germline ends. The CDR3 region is CASKEASYGYTF. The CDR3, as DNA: TGTGCCAGCAAAGAAGCTAGCTATGGCTACACCTTC.

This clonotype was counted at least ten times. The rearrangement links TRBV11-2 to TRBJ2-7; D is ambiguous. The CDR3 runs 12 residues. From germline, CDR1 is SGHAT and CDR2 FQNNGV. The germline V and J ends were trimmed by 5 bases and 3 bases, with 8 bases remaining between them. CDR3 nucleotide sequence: TGTGCCAGCAGCATCCGAAGCTACGAGCAGTACTTC. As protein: CASSIRSYEQYF.

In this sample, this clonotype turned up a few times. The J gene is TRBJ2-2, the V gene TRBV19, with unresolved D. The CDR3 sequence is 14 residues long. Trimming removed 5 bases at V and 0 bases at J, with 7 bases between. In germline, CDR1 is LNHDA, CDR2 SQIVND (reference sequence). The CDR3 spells CASSVRPNTGELFF. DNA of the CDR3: TGTGCCAGTAGTGTCAGACCGAACACCGGGGAGCTGTTTTTT.

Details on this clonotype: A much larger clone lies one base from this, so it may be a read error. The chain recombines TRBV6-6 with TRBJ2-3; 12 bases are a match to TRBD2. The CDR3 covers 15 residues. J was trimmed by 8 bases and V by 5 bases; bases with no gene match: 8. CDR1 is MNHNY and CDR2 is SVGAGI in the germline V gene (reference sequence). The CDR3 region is CASSGLAGGGFTQYF. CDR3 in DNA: TGTGCCAGCAGTGGCCTAGCGGGAGGGGGATTTACGCAGTATTTT.

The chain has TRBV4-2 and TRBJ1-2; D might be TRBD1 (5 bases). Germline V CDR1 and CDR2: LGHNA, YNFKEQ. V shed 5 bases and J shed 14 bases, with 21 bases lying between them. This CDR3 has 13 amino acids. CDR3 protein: CASSFRDGVPPTF. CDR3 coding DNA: TGTGCCAGCAGCTTTAGGGACGGAGTCCCACCGACCTTC.

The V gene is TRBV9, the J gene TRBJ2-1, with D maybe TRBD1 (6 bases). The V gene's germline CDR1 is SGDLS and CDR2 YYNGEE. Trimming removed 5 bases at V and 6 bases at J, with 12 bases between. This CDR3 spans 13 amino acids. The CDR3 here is CASSEQGLNEQFF. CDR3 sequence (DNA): TGTGCCAGCAGTGAACAGGGTCTCAATGAGCAGTTCTTC. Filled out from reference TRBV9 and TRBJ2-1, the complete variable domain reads DSGVTQTPKHLITATGQRVTLRCSPRSGDLSVYWYQQSLDQGLQFLIQYYNGEERAKGNILERFSAQQFPDLHSELNLSSLELGDSALYFCASSEQGLNEQFFGPGTRLTVL.

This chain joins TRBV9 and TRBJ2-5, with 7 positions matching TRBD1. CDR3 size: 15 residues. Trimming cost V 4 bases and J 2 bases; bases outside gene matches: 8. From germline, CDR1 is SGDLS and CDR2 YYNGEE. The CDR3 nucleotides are TGTGCCAGCAGCCCCACGGGACAGAGGCAAGAGACCCAGTACTTC. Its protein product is CASSPTGQRQETQYF.

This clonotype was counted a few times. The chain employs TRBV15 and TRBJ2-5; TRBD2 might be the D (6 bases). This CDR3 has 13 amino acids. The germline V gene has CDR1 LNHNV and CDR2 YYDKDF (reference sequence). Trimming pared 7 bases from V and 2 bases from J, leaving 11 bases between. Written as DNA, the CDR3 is TGTGCCACCACCGCGGGGACGCAAGAGACCCAGTACTTC. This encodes CATTAGTQETQYF.

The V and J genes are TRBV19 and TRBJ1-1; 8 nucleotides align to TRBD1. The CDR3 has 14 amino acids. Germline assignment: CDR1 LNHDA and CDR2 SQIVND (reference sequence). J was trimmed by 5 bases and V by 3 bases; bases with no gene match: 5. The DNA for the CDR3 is TGTGCCAGTAGTATGGGACAGGCTTATACTGAAGCTTTCTTT. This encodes CASSMGQAYTEAFF. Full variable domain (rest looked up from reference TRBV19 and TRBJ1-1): DGGITQSPKYLFRKEGQNVTLSCEQNLNHDAMYWYRQDPGQGLRLIYYSQIVNDFQKGDIAEGYSVSREKKESFPLTVTSAQKNPTAFYLCASSMGQAYTEAFFGQGTRLTVV.

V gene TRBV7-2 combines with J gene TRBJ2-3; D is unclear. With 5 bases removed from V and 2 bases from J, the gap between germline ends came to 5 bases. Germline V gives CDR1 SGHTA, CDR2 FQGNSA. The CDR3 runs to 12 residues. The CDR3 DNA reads TGTGCCAGCAGCACGGACACAGATACGCAGTATTTT. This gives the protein CASSTDTDTQYF.

The CDR3 spells CASRELGGRPQHF. The CDR3 nucleotides read TGTGCCAGTAGGGAGTTAGGGGGGCGGCCCCAGCATTTT. V gene TRBV19 combines with J gene TRBJ1-5, with D possibly being TRBD1 (6 bases). The germline CDR1 and CDR2 sequences are LNHDA and SQIVND (reference sequence). The CDR3 totals 13 residues. Between the trimmed V and J ends, which lost 6 bases and 9 bases, there was a span of 15 bases.

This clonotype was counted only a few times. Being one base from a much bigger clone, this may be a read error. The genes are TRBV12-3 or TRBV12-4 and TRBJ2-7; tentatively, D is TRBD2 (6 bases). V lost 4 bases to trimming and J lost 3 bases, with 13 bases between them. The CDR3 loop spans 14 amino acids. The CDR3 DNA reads TGTGCCAGCAGTTCCAAAGCGGGTGACTACGAGCAGTACTTC. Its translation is CASSSKAGDYEQYF.

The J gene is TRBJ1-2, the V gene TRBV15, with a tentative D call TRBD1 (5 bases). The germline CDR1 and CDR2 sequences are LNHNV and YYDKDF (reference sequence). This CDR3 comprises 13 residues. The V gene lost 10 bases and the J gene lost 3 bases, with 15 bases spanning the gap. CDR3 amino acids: CASSFTRDYGYTF. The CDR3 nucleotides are TGTGCCAGCAGTTTCACCAGGGACTATGGCTACACCTTC.